This T cell receptor (beta chain) came from a study of control samples from healthy donors and cancer patients. Sequenced by immunoSEQ multiplex PCR; TCRdb stores in-frame clones only, minus some. Among about 150,000 clones, almost 90% were seen once, and the ten largest hold about 1.8%. CDR3 size: 20 residues. The V gene's germline CDR1 is LGHNA and CDR2 YSLEER. V lost 0 bases to trimming and J lost 0 bases; unmatched junction nucleotides: 10. The sample comprised blood. This receptor was obtained from a man in his late teens or twenties in good health. This chain connects TRBV4-3 to TRBJ1-4; 10 bases are shared with TRBD1. The CDR3 nucleotides read TGCGCCAGCAGCCAAGAATCGGTCGGGACAGGGGCCGCAACTAATGAAAAACTGTTTTTT. Its protein product is CASSQESVGTGAATNEKLFF.